This record looks at one TCR beta chain sequence and its context. Its antigen remains unidentified. One base away there is no much larger clone; base qualities are not given. This record comes from a study of blood T cell repertoires in COVID-19 (dated by TCRdb to 2018 to 2020). For the study in its entirety: The collaborator samples originated in the United States, Italy and Spain and spanned the acute and convalescent phases of COVID-19. A de-identified subject ID, COVID-19 status, age in years and sex were almost always included in the sample metadata. The dataset comprised deeply sampled blood TCRbeta repertoires from subjects exposed to, actively infected with, or recovered from COVID-19. A freely available public database, intended as a resource for researchers studying the immune response to SARS-CoV-2, is where the repertoires were released. The material from the prospective study consisted of cDNA or gDNA derived from T cells, B-cell-depleted T cells, or PBMCs. Where available, HLA class I and class II types were taken from metadata supplied by the sample provider and were not determined by assay-based typing. Samples came from the ongoing ImmuneRACE study (first 160 participants) plus 1,254 subjects from 6 global collaborators. On the study overall, not on this receptor specifically: The quantity of clinical and demographic metadata differed by source and by participant and was supplied without curation.

Each collaborating institution followed its own protocols to collect whole blood in K2EDTA tubes. Collaborator samples were shipped for TCRbeta analysis as frozen whole blood, isolated PBMCs, or DNA extracted from either sample type. The germline V gene supplies CDR1 SGHRS and CDR2 YFSETQ. The trim is 5 bases for V and 4 bases for J, with a gap of 12 bases between the germline ends. The CDR3 sequence holds 13 residues, the cysteine and phenylalanine included. Just the 39-base CDR3 DNA is kept, in frame starting at base 1. TCRbeta CDR3 regions were amplified from genomic DNA by means of the immunoSEQ Assay, a bias-controlled multiplex PCR. The authors' pipeline ran thus. Nucleated cell counts per sample were estimated from amplification of reference gene primers within the assay. To quantify the absolute abundance of each unique TCRbeta CDR3 rearrangement, sequence reads were collapsed and filtered. For each sample, productive Simpson clonality was calculated as the square root of Simpson's diversity index across productive rearrangements. The immuneACCESS repertoire file appears here via TCRdb, limited to in-frame rearrangements. These files lack a portion of the clones; in checked studies, under half of the deficit traces to unresolved V genes, and the cause of the others is not known. V and J calls and clone size are copied from that table; D and trimming were computed from the DNA. This sample comprises about 140,000 clones, about 80% of them detected only once. More than 7% of the sample is held by the ten biggest clonotypes.

Sequenced sample: peripheral blood. The TCR originated in a human donor in a cohort sampled during active COVID-19. In this chain, TRBV5-1 is recombined with TRBJ1-2, with the D segment identity uncertain. CDR3 reads: CASRLNEIYGYTF. The bases read TGCGCCAGCAGGCTCAATGAGATCTATGGCTACACCTTC.